The TCR beta chain described here comes from a study of lymphopenia after photon versus proton radiotherapy. Trimming took off 6 bases at V and 0 bases at J, with 11 bases between the two ends. Germline V lookup: CDR1 MNHEY, CDR2 SVGAGI. The CDR3 is made up of 15 amino acids. Study observations and caveats: Relative stability marked proton patients; photon patients lost diversity and naive cells.

In the case of this clone: The antigen remains unidentified.

Produced via immunoSEQ multiplex PCR; TCRdb's table is partial and in-frame only. Of 35,000 to 45,000 clones in the sample, about 85% are singletons; the top ten hold around 25%. This chain connects TRBV6-5 to TRBJ1-4, with D hard to call. The origin of this receptor is a woman in her 70s with pancreatic cancer. Sequencing was performed on peripheral blood, taken from a patient treated with proton-based radiotherapy. The CDR3 nucleotides are TGTGCCAGCAGGTTCGACCTATCAACTAATGAAAAACTGTTTTTT. It codes for CASRFDLSTNEKLFF.